Sequencing of this T cell receptor (beta chain) was carried out in a study of shared clonotypes between healthy human individuals (dated by TCRdb to the early 2020s). Context from the whole study: Three men and a couple of women, aged 18 to 49 years, made up the cohort. Each donor's leukapheresis produced roughly between about 0.85 and 10 billion PBMCs. For each donor, three plates each were used for CD4 naive and CD4 memory, two plates were used for CD8 naive, and one plate was used for CD8 memory. Different laboratories and diverse techniques were used to prepare libraries and sequence TCR repertoires, to increase sequencing depth and limit assay-specific biases. The study deeply sequenced blood TCR repertoires of five healthy adults to estimate repertoire size and the extent of clonotype sharing between individuals.

With regard to this clone: Its antigen remains unidentified. No much larger clonotype is one base removed from it; base qualities were not supplied.

What the research found in general, with its limitations: The small number of donors limited the genetic and exposure-history diversity represented. Approximately 5% of naive CD4, 3% to 3.5% of naive CD8, approximately 2.2% of memory CD4, and about 0.4% of memory CD8 clonotypes were shared across four donors. Pairwise subsampling indicated that sequencing depth was expected to affect the degree of clonotype sharing among donors. Compared with non-shared clonotypes, the clonotypes found in all four sorted-subset donors had higher generation probabilities. Naive subsets generally had larger estimated clonotype richness than memory subsets did. Incomplete sequencing was indicated by rarefaction of sorted-subset datasets, despite the large sequencing depth. Sampling was limited to blood, and TCR repertoires in tissue likely differ from TCR repertoires in blood.

Using the deep immunoSEQ assay, multiplex PCR amplified TCR CDR3 regions from genomic DNA. Extracted genomic DNA from each cell subset was distributed evenly across all wells of several immunoSEQ 96-well plates, and each plate was treated as a replicate. For sorted subsets, around 0.2 ug of genomic DNA, equivalent to roughly 33,000 T cell genomes, went into each replicate PCR. Purified libraries were measured with a Qubit 3.0 fluorometer, size-checked on a Bioanalyzer 2100, and measured again with the KAPA Library Quantification kit. Every immunoSEQ 96-well plate was sequenced on a dedicated single-read 150-cycle Illumina NextSeq 550 flow cell. In the original analysis: The immunoSEQ output contained only junctional sequences without quality scores, so filtering could not match that applied to full-length reads. Sequences were annotated with PyIR, a Python wrapper for IgBLAST v1.9, using IMGT germline references to assign V/J genes and CDR3. Reads with weak V/J assignments (E-value above 1e-6), missing CDR3, stop codons, out-of-frame junctions, or ambiguous translated residues were removed. V3J clonotypes were defined as sequences sharing an identical inferred V gene, J gene, and CDR3 amino acid sequence. To compute the percentage overlap between repertoires, the number of shared unique clonotypes was divided by the size of the smaller repertoire. RTK rarefaction, the Chao1 estimator, and Recon v2.1 estimates of unobserved clonotypes were used to assess repertoire richness. For all TCRbeta clonotypes obtained by the gDNA method from a handful of donors, generation probabilities were computed with OLGA. TCRdb took this table from immuneACCESS and kept in-frame rearrangements with V and J called. Such tables lack part of the clones; where checked against another copy, unresolved V genes explain under half of the gap, and the rest is unexplained. V, J and clone size were drawn from that table, and D and trimming were deduced from the DNA. The sample data list millions of clones, and over 85% of these were observed just once. Of the sample, roughly 1.1% falls within the top ten clones.

V is reduced by 0 bases and J by 5 bases, leaving a spacing of 10 bases between them. The cysteine opens and the phenylalanine closes a CDR3 of 14 amino acids. Only the CDR3 portion is preserved as DNA: 42 bases, with reading frame beginning at the first base. CDR1 and CDR2, per the germline V gene, are SNHLY and FYNNEI. CD8 naive samples consisted of CD45RO-negative cells that were positively selected for CCR7, yielding a CD45RA+CCR7+ population without TemRA cells. The donors were healthy, HIV-negative adults who had no recently reported acute infections or vaccinations. Only Caucasian adults living in Nashville, Tennessee, USA were represented among the donors. After blood collection by leukapheresis, PBMCs were isolated using Ficoll-Histopaque density gradient centrifugation and then cryopreserved in the vapor phase of liquid nitrogen. Purity and quantity of every magnetically sorted T cell population were checked by analytical flow cytometry. Each sorted fraction had its genomic DNA isolated and then quantified by UV absorbance on a Nanodrop 2000c.

This receptor was obtained from a man between 18 and 35 years old in good health. The rearrangement joined TRBV2 to TRBJ1-2; TRBD1 is a possible D gene, resting on 6 matching bases. Sequenced input: naive CD8+ T cells sorted from blood. This specimen's cell subset or site label, per the study, means: CD45RA+CCR7+. This receptor has the CDR3 CASSEAGGQYGYTF. The bases read TGTGCCAGCAGTGAAGCAGGGGGACAATATGGCTACACCTTC.